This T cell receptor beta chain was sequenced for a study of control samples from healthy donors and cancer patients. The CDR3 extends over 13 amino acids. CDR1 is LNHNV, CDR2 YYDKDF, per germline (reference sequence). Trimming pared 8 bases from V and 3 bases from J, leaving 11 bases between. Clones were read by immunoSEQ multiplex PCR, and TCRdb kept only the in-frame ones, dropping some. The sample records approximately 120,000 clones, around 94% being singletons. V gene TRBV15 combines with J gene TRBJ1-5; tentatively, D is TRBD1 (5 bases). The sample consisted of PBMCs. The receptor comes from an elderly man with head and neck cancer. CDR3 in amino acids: CATHRDFNQPQHF. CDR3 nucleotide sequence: TGTGCCACCCACCGGGACTTCAATCAGCCCCAGCATTTT.